The 31 T cell receptor beta chains below all came from one sample that was sequenced in a study of cytotoxic CD8 clonotypes in ibrutinib-treated CLL. Only in-frame clones appear in the TCRdb table, and some are missing; sequencing was by immunoSEQ multiplex PCR. The data hold more than 200,000 clones, with 60% to 75% observed a single time. The sequences come from PBMCs, collected after 24 months of ibrutinib treatment. All receptors derive from a human donor with chronic lymphocytic leukemia.

The chain joins TRBV6-5 to TRBJ1-2; maybe TRBD1 (6 bases). Germline-derived CDR1 and CDR2 are MNHEY and SVGAGI. The V gene lost 5 bases and the J gene lost 8 bases, with 18 bases spanning the gap. The CDR3 is made up of 14 amino acids. The CDR3, as DNA: TGTGCCAGCAGTCAAAACGACAGGAGAGGCGGCTACACCTTC. As protein: CASSQNDRRGGYTF.

This chain joins TRBV6-5 and TRBJ2-2, with 7 bases identical to TRBD1. Germline values: CDR1 MNHEY, CDR2 SVGAGI. The V gene end was trimmed by 5 bases and the J gene end by 2 bases; junction bases not matched to a gene: 5. The CDR3 is made up of 15 amino acids. The chain's CDR3 is CASSHRTGNTGELFF. The CDR3 nucleotides read TGTGCCAGCAGTCACCGGACAGGCAACACCGGGGAGCTGTTTTTT.

A remark on this clone: Other DNA sequences from this sample encode an identical CDR3 as well. The rearrangement joins TRBV6-5 to TRBJ1-1; 7 bases map to TRBD1. J lost 1 base, V lost 6 bases, and 5 bases had no gene match. The CDR3 is made up of 14 amino acids. CDR1 and CDR2 (germline): MNHEY, SVGAGI. The CDR3 sequence is CASSARTGNTEAFF. The DNA of the CDR3 is TGTGCCAGCAGCGCACGGACAGGGAACACTGAAGCTTTCTTT.

The chain couples TRBV18 to TRBJ2-7; weak D call: TRBD2 (5 bases). The CDR3 is 13 amino acids. V lost 1 base, J lost 6 bases, and 10 bases lay in between. Germline V CDR1 and CDR2: KGHSH, LQKENI. The CDR3 is CASSPRENVEQYF. The CDR3 coding sequence is TGTGCCAGCTCACCACGGGAGAATGTCGAGCAGTACTTC.

For the CDR3, the DNA is TGTGCCAGCAGCGTAGCTCCCGGAGACTACGAGCAGTACTTC. It encodes CASSVAPGDYEQYF. This chain links TRBV9 with TRBJ2-7; D is undetermined. The ends were cut back, 0 bases at V and 3 bases at J, with 10 bases in the middle. The CDR3 extends over 14 amino acids. In germline, CDR1 is SGDLS, CDR2 YYNGEE.

This chain joins TRBV15 and TRBJ2-7, with D perhaps TRBD1 (6 bases). The germline CDR1 and CDR2 sequences are LNHNV and YYDKDF (reference sequence). The CDR3 spans 13 residues. Deletions cut 2 bases from V and 2 bases from J, with 7 bases between. Written as DNA, the CDR3 is TGTGCCACCAGCAGAAACAGGGCCTACGAGCAGTACTTC. Protein: CATSRNRAYEQYF.

V is TRBV19 and J is TRBJ2-7; D is possibly TRBD2 (5 bases). The V gene's germline CDR1 is LNHDA and CDR2 SQIVND (reference sequence). The V end was cut by 7 bases, the J end by 6 bases, with 10 bases between. This CDR3 contains 11 residues. CDR3 sequence: CASTAGVEQYF. Written as DNA, the CDR3 is TGTGCCAGTACCGCCGGGGTCGAGCAGTACTTC.

The chain's CDR3 is CATSRDRSGGETQYF. For the CDR3, the DNA is TGTGCCACCAGCAGAGATCGATCGGGCGGGGAGACCCAGTACTTC. The V and J genes are TRBV15 and TRBJ2-5; possible D gene TRBD2, 5 bases. Germline lookup yields CDR1 LNHNV and CDR2 YYDKDF (reference sequence). The CDR3 consists of 15 residues. Trimming took 0 bases from V and 5 from J, leaving 13 bases between them. Drawing the rest from reference TRBV15 and TRBJ2-5, the complete variable domain is DAMVIQNPRYQVTQFGKPVTLSCSQTLNHNVMYWYQQKSSQAPKLLFHYYDKDFNNEADTPDNFQSRRPNTSFCFLDIRSPGLGDTAMYLCATSRDRSGGETQYFGPGTRLLVL.

As DNA, the CDR3 is TGTGCCAGCAGTGGTCATGGGGACTCCCAGGCAGATACGCAGTATTTT. Its translation: CASSGHGDSQADTQYF. This chain links TRBV6-1 with TRBJ2-3; TRBD2 is a possible D gene (6 bases). CDR3 length: 16 residues. Germline CDR1 and CDR2: MNHNS and SASEGT. With 4 bases removed from V and 4 bases from J, the gap between germline ends came to 18 bases.

The CDR3 protein is CASSISRDLITQYF. The CDR3 DNA reads as TGTGCCAGTAGTATTTCGCGGGACCTCATAACGCAGTATTTT. This rearrangement joins TRBV19 to TRBJ2-3, with D tentatively TRBD2 (6 bases). Germline V gene sequence: CDR1 LNHDA, CDR2 SQIVND (reference sequence). V was shortened by 3 bases and J by 9 bases, with 16 bases between the two germline ends. CDR3 size: 14 residues.

The V gene is TRBV9, the J gene TRBJ2-5; the match to TRBD2 covers 7 bases. The germline V gene has CDR1 SGDLS and CDR2 YYNGEE. The CDR3 length is 18 residues. The V segment lost 2 bases and the J segment 7 bases; nucleotides outside the gene matches: 20. The CDR3 loop is CASSVGSSGGGNPGTQYF. In DNA form, the CDR3 reads TGTGCCAGCAGCGTTGGCTCGTCGGGAGGCGGGAACCCTGGGACCCAGTACTTC.

The chain uses TRBV6-5 and TRBJ2-5; D is undetermined. This CDR3 has 15 amino acids. Germline CDR1 reads MNHEY; CDR2 reads SVGAGI. The V gene lost 4 bases and the J gene lost 2 bases, with 14 bases spanning the gap. CDR3 sequence reads: CASSSEADFQETQYF. In nucleotides, the CDR3 is TGTGCCAGCAGTTCCGAAGCAGACTTTCAAGAGACCCAGTACTTC.

A remark on this clone: This sample also contains other DNA sequences that code for the same CDR3. The chain joins TRBV9 to TRBJ1-2; no clear D gene. CDR3 length: 12 residues. The V gene lost 0 bases and the J gene lost 4 bases, with 4 bases spanning the gap. Germline CDR1 SGDLS, CDR2 YYNGEE. CDR3 loop: CASSVDGYGYTF. The CDR3, as DNA: TGTGCCAGCAGCGTAGACGGCTATGGCTACACCTTC.

This chain connects TRBV28 to TRBJ2-7; D is uncertain. This CDR3 region has 16 residues. CDR1 and CDR2 (germline): MDHEN, SYDVKM. V was cut by 4 bases and J by 0 bases, with 16 bases left in between. Here the CDR3 reads CASSSLQRKSSYEQYF. CDR3 sequence (DNA): TGTGCCAGCAGTTCCCTCCAAAGGAAATCCTCCTACGAGCAGTACTTC.

This clone was detected once. The chain links TRBV6-1 to TRBJ1-1; D unresolved. Between the trimmed V and J ends, which lost 4 bases and 3 bases, there was a span of 9 bases. The CDR3 has 13 residues. CDR1 is MNHNS and CDR2 is SASEGT in the germline V gene. Here the CDR3 DNA reads TGTGCCAGCAGTGGGGCCTCAGACACTGAAGCTTTCTTT. Its protein is CASSGASDTEAFF.

The rearrangement joins TRBV5-1 to TRBJ2-1, with TRBD2 matching 7 bases. V was pared by 0 bases and J by 8 bases, with 11 bases of the junction left unmatched. Looked up from germline, CDR1 is SGHRS and CDR2 is YFSETQ. This CDR3 is built from 16 residues. CDR3 region: CASSLAPGGSFYEQFF. In DNA, the CDR3 is TGCGCCAGCAGCTTGGCGCCAGGCGGGAGTTTTTATGAGCAGTTCTTC.

The chain employs TRBV2 and TRBJ2-1, with 8 bases that match TRBD2. This CDR3 is built from 13 residues. CDR1 is SNHLY, CDR2 FYNNEI, per germline. J gave up 9 bases and V 7 bases, and 8 bases lay outside the gene matches. The CDR3: CASNSGSFGEQFF. DNA for the CDR3: TGTGCCAGCAACAGCGGGAGCTTTGGTGAGCAGTTCTTC.

The chain has TRBV6-4 and TRBJ1-5, with a weak D call TRBD1 (5 bases). Trimming shortened V by 4 bases and J by 6 bases, and 10 bases separated the two germline ends. Germline CDR1 is MRHNA and CDR2 is SNTAGT. CDR3 length equals 13 residues. CDR3 loop: CASSVGVGQPQHF. DNA of the CDR3: TGTGCCAGCAGTGTAGGGGTGGGTCAGCCCCAGCATTTT.

The chain recombines TRBV30 with TRBJ2-7; 7 nucleotides align to TRBD2. Germline V gene lookup returns CDR1 GTSNPN and CDR2 SVGIG (reference sequence). The V segment lost 3 bases and the J segment 0 bases; nucleotides outside the gene matches: 14. The CDR3 loop spans 17 amino acids. The CDR3 DNA sequence: TGTGCCTGGAGCCACGACCACCTAGCGGATTTCTCCTACGAGCAGTACTTC. Translated, it gives CAWSHDHLADFSYEQYF.

The V and J genes are TRBV18 and TRBJ2-6; 10 nucleotides match TRBD2. J was trimmed by 1 base and V by 5 bases; bases with no gene match: 2. Germline-derived CDR1 and CDR2 are KGHSH and LQKENI. This CDR3 is 16 amino acids long. For the CDR3, the DNA is TGTGCCAGCTCAAGTAGCGGGAGGTCTGGGGCCAACGTCCTGACTTTC. It yields the protein CASSSSGRSGANVLTF.

The chain combines TRBV28 with TRBJ1-2; D gene ambiguous. V was shortened by 5 bases and J by 2 bases, with 15 bases between the two germline ends. Per the germline V gene, CDR1 is MDHEN and CDR2 is SYDVKM. This CDR3 spans 15 amino acids. The DNA of the CDR3 is TGTGCCAGCAGTCTCCCAGCGGACCAGAACTATGGCTACACCTTC. Protein product: CASSLPADQNYGYTF.

This chain uses TRBV25-1 with TRBJ1-5; D gene unclear. From germline, CDR1 is MGHDK and CDR2 SYGVNS. This CDR3 comprises 13 residues. V was pared by 6 bases and J by 7 bases, with 13 bases between. The CDR3 DNA follows: TGTGCCAGCAGCAAAGGGAAAGGCCAGCCCCAGCATTTT. The encoded protein is CASSKGKGQPQHF. The full variable domain, rest sourced from reference TRBV25-1 and TRBJ1-5, is EADIYQTPRYLVIGTGKKITLECSQTMGHDKMYWYQQDPGMELHLIHYSYGVNSTEKGDLSSESTVSRIRTEHFPLTLESARPSHTSQYLCASSKGKGQPQHFGDGTRLSIL.

J is TRBJ1-3 and V is TRBV30, with D perhaps TRBD1 (6 bases). CDR1 is GTSNPN, CDR2 SVGIG, per germline (reference sequence). With 1 base removed from V and 4 bases from J, the gap between germline ends came to 17 bases. This CDR3 has 16 residues. The CDR3 is CAWSDDRRDKGNTIYF. The CDR3 DNA reads as TGTGCCTGGAGTGACGACCGCCGGGACAAAGGAAACACCATATATTTT.

This chain links TRBV5-6 with TRBJ2-7; D remains unclear. The length of the CDR3 is 13 residues. Deletions cut 0 bases from V and 4 bases from J, with 8 bases between. Germline CDR1 reads SGHDT; CDR2 reads YYEEEE. The CDR3 is CASSLDARYEQYF. The CDR3 DNA is TGTGCCAGCAGCTTGGACGCGAGATACGAGCAGTACTTC.

The chain employs TRBV6-5 and TRBJ2-7, with D tentatively TRBD2 (7 bases). V lost 2 bases and J 1 base, leaving 15 bases between the germline ends. Germline CDR1 MNHEY, CDR2 SVGAGI. The CDR3 runs 16 residues. CDR3 protein: CASSYEGGSVSYEQYF. The CDR3 DNA reads as TGTGCCAGCAGTTACGAGGGGGGGAGCGTATCCTACGAGCAGTACTTC.

The chain has TRBV2 and TRBJ2-1, with TRBD2 as a possible D gene (6 bases). With 3 bases removed from V and 6 bases from J, the gap between germline ends came to 24 bases. Germline V gene data show CDR1 as SNHLY and CDR2 as FYNNEI. This CDR3 has 18 residues. The CDR3 loop is CASSDLGARREIVNEQFF. The CDR3 DNA reads as TGTGCCAGCAGTGATCTTGGGGCACGCCGGGAGATAGTCAATGAGCAGTTCTTC.

V and J are TRBV28 and TRBJ2-5; the D gene is possibly TRBD1 (5 bases). CDR1 is MDHEN and CDR2 is SYDVKM in the germline V gene. This CDR3 is built from 14 residues. V was trimmed by 4 bases and J by 1 base, leaving 10 bases between them. In nucleotides, the CDR3 is TGTGCCAGCAGTTCGTCCGACAGCCAAGAGACCCAGTACTTC. It translates to CASSSSDSQETQYF.

This sequence joins TRBV2 and TRBJ2-7; no reliable D call. Germline loops: CDR1 SNHLY, CDR2 FYNNEI. This CDR3 is 12 amino acids long. V lost 2 bases to trimming and J lost 1 base, with 3 bases between them. The DNA of the CDR3 is TGTGCCAGCAGTGAACTTTCCTACGAGCAGTACTTC. Translating gives CASSELSYEQYF. Variable domain in full (rest from reference TRBV2 and TRBJ2-7): EPEVTQTPSHQVTQMGQEVILRCVPISNHLYFYWYRQILGQKVEFLVSFYNNEISEKSEIFDDQFSVERPDGSNFTLKIRSTKLEDSAMYFCASSELSYEQYFGPGTRLTVT.

The J gene is TRBJ2-5, the V gene TRBV20-1, with D tentatively TRBD2 (6 bases). Germline V gene sequence: CDR1 DFQATT, CDR2 SNEGSKA (reference sequence). The CDR3 is 11 residues long. Trimming removed 6 bases from V and 4 bases from J, with 9 bases in between. The CDR3 sequence is CSAEAGETQYF. Here the CDR3 DNA reads TGCAGTGCCGAAGCGGGAGAGACCCAGTACTTC.

The chain couples TRBV7-8 to TRBJ1-1; perhaps TRBD1 as D (5 bases). CDR3 length: 15 residues. Germline loops: CDR1 SGHVS, CDR2 FQNEAQ. V shed 0 bases and J shed 8 bases, with 16 bases lying between them. The CDR3 DNA reads TGTGCCAGCAGCTTAGCCCTTACAGGAGACGGGGAAGCTTTCTTT. Its translation is CASSLALTGDGEAFF.

This clone was detected only once. The V call is TRBV7-9, the J call TRBJ2-3, with D possibly TRBD2 on 5 matching bases. This CDR3 is built from 13 residues. Per germline, CDR1 SEHNR and CDR2 FQNEAQ (reference sequence). V was cut by 11 bases and J by 1 base, with 13 bases left in between. The CDR3 protein is CAGVAGGTDTQYF. In DNA, the CDR3 is TGTGCCGGGGTAGCCGGGGGCACAGATACGCAGTATTTT.